Following are 28 T cell receptor beta chains from one sample sequenced in a study of graft-versus-host responses after intestinal transplantation. No antigen is known for these receptors. Generated by immunoSEQ multiplex PCR, the TCRdb table keeps only in-frame clones and is missing some. The sample has just under 65,000 clones, 85% to 95% seen once. Material: unstimulated CD8+ T cells sorted from spleen or lymph node cells, obtained before transplant. Every receptor here comes from a human donor who was the organ donor for an intestinal transplant.

This chain uses TRBV4-2 with TRBJ1-1; a possible D gene is TRBD1 (6 bases). Germline CDR1 is LGHNA and CDR2 is YNFKEQ. Trimming cost V 1 base and J 2 bases, with 11 bases left between them. This CDR3 region has 15 residues. CDR3 sequence reads: CASSQVAGANTEAFF. In DNA form, the CDR3 reads TGTGCCAGCAGCCAAGTTGCAGGGGCCAACACTGAAGCTTTCTTT.

The V call is TRBV5-6, the J call TRBJ2-7; 14 nucleotides align to TRBD2. The junction had 5 bases not matched to a gene; V was cut back by 5 bases and J by 7 bases. This CDR3 region has 14 residues. Germline V CDR1 and CDR2: SGHDT, YYEEEE. CDR3 protein: CASSLGTSGGEQYF. DNA for the CDR3: TGTGCCAGCAGTTTAGGGACTAGCGGGGGTGAGCAGTACTTC.

This chain joins TRBV9 and TRBJ1-1; the D is unclear. The CDR3 totals 15 residues. In germline, CDR1 is SGDLS, CDR2 YYNGEE. Trimming removed 0 bases at V and 2 bases at J, with 11 bases between. This CDR3 is CASSVGPGANTEAFF. CDR3 nucleotides: TGTGCCAGCAGCGTAGGACCTGGAGCTAACACTGAAGCTTTCTTT. Filled out from reference TRBV9 and TRBJ1-1, the complete variable domain reads DSGVTQTPKHLITATGQRVTLRCSPRSGDLSVYWYQQSLDQGLQFLIQYYNGEERAKGNILERFSAQQFPDLHSELNLSSLELGDSALYFCASSVGPGANTEAFFGQGTRLTVV.

The V call is TRBV11-2, the J call TRBJ2-4, with TRBD1 matching 8 bases. Per germline, CDR1 SGHAT and CDR2 FQNNGV. The CDR3 length is 14 residues. The J segment lost 5 bases and the V segment lost 5 bases, leaving 5 bases of the junction unmatched. As DNA, the CDR3 is TGTGCCAGCAGCCAAGGACAGGGTGAAAACATTCAGTACTTC. Its translation is CASSQGQGENIQYF. Combining the CDR3 with reference TRBV11-2 and TRBJ2-4 gives the whole variable domain EAGVAQSPRYKIIEKRQSVAFWCNPISGHATLYWYQQILGQGPKLLIQFQNNGVVDDSQLPKDRFSAERLKGVDSTLKIQPAKLEDSAVYLCASSQGQGENIQYFGAGTRLSVL.

The V and J genes are TRBV7-6 and TRBJ2-1, with D perhaps TRBD2 (5 bases). Trimming stripped 0 bases from V and 4 bases from J, with 16 bases between. CDR3 length: 17 residues. Per the germline V gene, CDR1 is SGHVS and CDR2 is FNYEAQ. CDR3 sequence: CASSLASPTGFYNEQFF. In nucleotides, the CDR3 is TGTGCCAGCAGCTTAGCGAGTCCAACGGGATTTTACAATGAGCAGTTCTTC.

This sequence joins TRBV19 and TRBJ2-1; 12 nucleotides align to TRBD2. Germline V gene sequence: CDR1 LNHDA, CDR2 SQIVND (reference sequence). This CDR3 is built from 15 residues. After removal of 5 bases from V and 1 base from J, the junction contained 0 bases not matched to a gene. The CDR3 loop reads CASSGLAGSYNEQFF. In nucleotides, the CDR3 is TGTGCCAGTAGTGGACTAGCGGGATCCTACAATGAGCAGTTCTTC.

The chain recombines TRBV14 with TRBJ2-1; 9 bases are shared with TRBD2. CDR3 length equals 13 residues. CDR1 and CDR2 from the germline V gene are SGHDN and FVKESK. V was pared by 9 bases and J by 4 bases, with 4 bases of the junction left unmatched. The CDR3 loop is CASGLALYNEQFF. The CDR3 DNA is TGTGCCAGTGGACTAGCGTTATACAATGAGCAGTTCTTC.

The chain couples TRBV19 to TRBJ2-7; 8 positions match TRBD1. The V and J ends lost 6 bases and 2 bases, in that order; junction bases with no gene match: 12. There are 16 residues in the CDR3. CDR1 and CDR2 (germline): LNHDA, SQIVND (reference sequence). This CDR3 is CASSMGQGAYAYEQYF. In nucleotides, the CDR3 is TGTGCCAGTAGCATGGGGCAGGGGGCGTACGCCTACGAGCAGTACTTC.

The rearrangement joins TRBV18 to TRBJ2-3; 7 positions agree with TRBD1. Germline CDR1 reads KGHSH; CDR2 reads LQKENI. The CDR3 has 12 residues. J gave up 5 bases and V 8 bases, and 4 bases lay outside the gene matches. CDR3 in DNA: TGTGCCAGCACCGACAGGGAAGATACGCAGTATTTT. It encodes CASTDREDTQYF. Filled out from reference TRBV18 and TRBJ2-3, the complete variable domain reads NAGVMQNPRHLVRRRGQEARLRCSPMKGHSHVYWYRQLPEEGLKFMVYLQKENIIDESGMPKERFSAEFPKEGPSILRIQQVVRGDSAAYFCASTDREDTQYFGPGTRLTVL.

V is TRBV5-1 and J is TRBJ2-7, with D maybe TRBD1 (6 bases). The CDR3 contains 16 residues. Trimming removed 4 bases from V and 3 bases from J, with 20 bases in between. The germline gives CDR1 SGHRS, CDR2 YFSETQ. CDR3 DNA sequence: TGCGCCAGCAGCCGGACAGATTGGGGCGGCAACTACGAGCAGTACTTC. Translating it yields CASSRTDWGGNYEQYF. Based on the CDR3 plus reference TRBV5-1 and TRBJ2-7, the full variable domain is KAGVTQTPRYLIKTRGQQVTLSCSPISGHRSVSWYQQTPGQGLQFLFEYFSETQRNKGNFPGRFSGRQFSNSRSEMNVSTLELGDSALYLCASSRTDWGGNYEQYFGPGTRLTVT.

This chain joins TRBV5-6 and TRBJ2-5; a weak D match, TRBD1 (6 bases). Gene TRBJ2-7 matches the end of the DNA better, so the J call may be wrong. Germline V gene data show CDR1 as SGHDT and CDR2 as YYEEEE. CDR3 length: 14 residues. CDR3 in amino acids: CASSYGQTSYEQYF. DNA for the CDR3: TGTGCCAGCAGCTACGGACAGACCTCCTACGAGCAGTACTTC.

The J gene is TRBJ2-3, the V gene TRBV28; maybe TRBD2 (6 bases). Germline values: CDR1 MDHEN, CDR2 SYDVKM. CDR3 length: 16 amino acids. V was cut by 3 bases and J by 2 bases, with 15 bases left in between. CDR3: CASSFAASGFTDTQYF. The CDR3 DNA follows: TGTGCCAGCAGTTTTGCGGCGAGCGGGTTCACAGATACGCAGTATTTT.

V gene TRBV29-1 combines with J gene TRBJ2-3; 9 nucleotides agree with TRBD2. CDR1 SQVTM and CDR2 ANQGSEA come from the germline V gene. The CDR3 is 16 amino acids. The ends lost 0 bases at V and 6 bases at J; junction bases unmatched: 10. This CDR3 reads CSVEDELAGVADTQYF. The CDR3 DNA follows: TGCAGCGTTGAAGATGAGTTAGCGGGAGTGGCGGATACGCAGTATTTT.

The genes are TRBV27 and TRBJ2-1; TRBD2 agrees at 9 bases. The J segment lost 6 bases and the V segment lost 6 bases, leaving 3 bases of the junction unmatched. The CDR3 totals 13 residues. Germline assignment: CDR1 MNHEY and CDR2 SMNVEV (reference sequence). This chain's CDR3 is CASSYSGSNEQFF. In DNA, the CDR3 is TGTGCCAGCAGCTATAGCGGGAGCAATGAGCAGTTCTTC.

The chain employs TRBV5-4 and TRBJ2-7, with 8 bases that match TRBD1. V lost 4 bases to trimming and J lost 0 bases; unmatched junction nucleotides: 6. This CDR3 region has 15 residues. Per the germline V gene, CDR1 is SGHNT and CDR2 is YYREEE (reference sequence). The CDR3 DNA reads as TGTGCCAGCAGCCCCATGGGACAGGACTCCTACGAGCAGTACTTC. This gives the protein CASSPMGQDSYEQYF.

The CDR3 sequence: CAWSTRASYEQYF. CDR3 coding DNA: TGTGCCTGGAGCACCAGGGCCTCCTACGAGCAGTACTTC. The chain joins TRBV30 to TRBJ2-7; a possible D gene is TRBD1 (5 bases). Looked up from germline, CDR1 is GTSNPN and CDR2 is SVGIG (reference sequence). This CDR3 has 13 amino acids. Trimming stripped 3 bases from V and 0 bases from J, with 9 bases between.

The rearrangement joins TRBV11-3 to TRBJ2-2, with TRBD2 matching over 7 bases. The CDR3 totals 18 residues. V dropped 0 bases and J dropped 1; count of bases not matched to a gene: 8. Germline CDR1 SGHNT, CDR2 YENEEA. DNA of the CDR3: TGTGCCAGCAGCTTAGACCCCTGGAGCGGGGTGAACACCGGGGAGCTGTTTTTT. Translating gives CASSLDPWSGVNTGELFF.

This chain links TRBV7-8 with TRBJ1-1, with unresolved D. The CDR3 runs 16 residues. The germline V gene encodes CDR1 SGHVS and CDR2 FQNEAQ. Trimming took off 2 bases at V and 0 bases at J, with 13 bases between the two ends. CDR3 in amino acids: CASSLFLTGMNTEAFF. The DNA of the CDR3 is TGTGCCAGCAGCTTATTCCTAACGGGGATGAACACTGAAGCTTTCTTT.

The chain joins TRBV28 to TRBJ1-2; 7 bases are shared with TRBD1. This CDR3 region has 14 residues. V lost 3 bases and J lost 0; bases outside the gene matches: 1. The V gene's germline CDR1 is MDHEN and CDR2 SYDVKM. Here the CDR3 reads CASSLQGANYGYTF. Written as DNA, the CDR3 is TGTGCCAGCAGTTTGCAGGGGGCTAACTATGGCTACACCTTC.

The CDR3 nucleotides read TGTGCCACCAAGGACGTAAGCGGGACCCACACAGATACGCAGTATTTT. Its protein is CATKDVSGTHTDTQYF. J is TRBJ2-3 and V is TRBV10-3; 7 nucleotides agree with TRBD2. This CDR3 comprises 16 residues. CDR1 is ENHRY, CDR2 SYGVKD, per germline. The ends lost 10 bases at V and 2 bases at J; junction bases unmatched: 15.

The V gene is TRBV25-1, the J gene TRBJ2-5; 11 bases agree with TRBD1. V shed 3 bases, J shed 5 bases, and the junction held 5 bases outside the gene matches. The CDR3 totals 15 residues. Per the germline V gene, CDR1 is MGHDK and CDR2 is SYGVNS. The CDR3 DNA reads as TGTGCCAGCAGTGAGCGGACAGGGGGCAGCGAGACCCAGTACTTC. Protein: CASSERTGGSETQYF.

The chain uses TRBV6-1 and TRBJ2-7; 9 nucleotides match TRBD1. Looked up from germline, CDR1 is MNHNS and CDR2 is SASEGT. There are 15 residues in the CDR3. V trimming: 6 bases; J trimming: 4 bases; junction bases outside the gene matches: 10. The CDR3 DNA is TGTGCCAGCAGCGCCGGGACAGGGTGGGAATACGAGCAGTACTTC. It specifies CASSAGTGWEYEQYF.

This clone was seen once. The J gene is TRBJ1-6, the V gene TRBV19; unclear D gene. The CDR3 is 14 residues long. The germline V and J ends were trimmed by 4 bases and 5 bases, with 9 bases remaining between them. Germline assignment: CDR1 LNHDA and CDR2 SQIVND (reference sequence). The DNA of the CDR3 is TGTGCCAGTAGTACGAACGGGGATAATTCACCCCTCCACTTT. This sequence encodes CASSTNGDNSPLHF.

The chain has TRBV28 and TRBJ2-7; D perhaps matches TRBD1 (5 bases). V was trimmed by 6 bases and J by 0 bases, leaving 12 bases between them. Germline V CDR1 and CDR2: MDHEN, SYDVKM. CDR3 length: 14 residues. The CDR3 DNA follows: TGTGCCAGCAGCTTCCGGACACGCTCCTACGAGCAGTACTTC. This translates into CASSFRTRSYEQYF.

The V call is TRBV28, the J call TRBJ1-1; no reliable D call. The CDR3 sequence is 12 residues long. CDR1 MDHEN and CDR2 SYDVKM come from the germline V gene. V was trimmed by 3 bases and J by 5 bases, leaving 7 bases between them. The CDR3 loop is CASSLSGTEAFF. The CDR3 nucleotides are TGTGCCAGCAGTTTGTCGGGGACTGAAGCTTTCTTT.

The CDR3 reads CSVEQGAYEQYF. In nucleotides, the CDR3 is TGCAGCGTTGAACAGGGTGCCTACGAGCAGTACTTC. This chain links TRBV29-1 with TRBJ2-7; the D gene is possibly TRBD1 (5 bases). The germline V gene encodes CDR1 SQVTM and CDR2 ANQGSEA. This CDR3 is built from 12 residues. Trimming removed 2 bases from V and 2 bases from J, with 7 bases in between.

The rearrangement links TRBV28 to TRBJ1-2, with no clear D. This CDR3 has 11 amino acids. Trimming took 3 bases from V and 8 from J, leaving 7 bases between them. Germline V gene data show CDR1 as MDHEN and CDR2 as SYDVKM. The CDR3 reads CASSFGGGYTF. The CDR3 nucleotides are TGTGCCAGCAGTTTTGGAGGGGGCTACACCTTC.

The rearrangement joins TRBV19 to TRBJ2-3; TRBD2 matches at 7 bases. Trimming took 4 bases from V and 6 from J; bases not matched to a gene: 13. Germline loops: CDR1 LNHDA, CDR2 SQIVND (reference sequence). The CDR3 loop spans 16 amino acids. The chain's CDR3 is CASSSSSGLGDDTQYF. Here the CDR3 DNA reads TGTGCCAGTAGTAGCTCTAGCGGTCTCGGGGATGATACGCAGTATTTT. Looking up the rest from reference TRBV19 and TRBJ2-3 gives the full variable domain: DGGITQSPKYLFRKEGQNVTLSCEQNLNHDAMYWYRQDPGQGLRLIYYSQIVNDFQKGDIAEGYSVSREKKESFPLTVTSAQKNPTAFYLCASSSSSGLGDDTQYFGPGTRLTVL.